Below are 5 T cell receptor beta chains sequenced from a single sample in a study of shared clonotypes between healthy human individuals. Produced via immunoSEQ multiplex PCR; TCRdb's table is partial and in-frame only. In the table there are approximately 1,000,000 clones, roughly 77% of which are singletons. Source material: memory CD4+ T cells from PBMCs. The subset here: CD45RA-negative fraction. These receptor sequences come from a man aged 18 to 30 in good health. Some clones in this sample may be carry-over from other donors' samples.

The rearrangement uses TRBV21-1 and TRBJ1-1. TRBV21-1 is a pseudogene locus. The CDR3 has 19 amino acids. The CDR3 DNA sequence: TGTGCCAGCAGCAAAGCGTTAGGGGGGTCTCCCGCGGAGGACACTGAAGCTTTCTTT. This translates into CASSKALGGSPAEDTEAFF.

The chain joins TRBV21-1 to TRBJ2-6; the D call TRBD1 from the table was never checked on the DNA. TRBV21-1 is classified as a pseudogene. This CDR3 has 18 residues. The CDR3 DNA reads as TGTGCCAGCAGCAAAGCCCCGGCAGGGTTAGCTGGGGCCAACGTCCTGACTTTC. Its translation is CASSKAPAGLAGANVLTF.

V and J are TRBV5-1 and TRBJ2-7, with D maybe TRBD1 (5 bases). The V and J ends lost 0 bases and 3 bases respectively, with 10 bases between them. Germline CDR1 SGHRS, CDR2 YFSETQ. The CDR3 spans 14 residues. DNA for the CDR3: TGCGCCAGCAGCTTGGGAGTCAGGGACTACGAGCAGTACTTC. It specifies CASSLGVRDYEQYF.

The chain has TRBV7-2 and TRBJ2-4, with D perhaps matching TRBD1 or TRBD2 (5 bases each). Germline CDR1 is SGHTA and CDR2 is FQGNSA. With 7 bases removed from V and 9 bases from J, the gap between germline ends came to 19 bases. The length of the CDR3 is 14 residues. The CDR3 coding sequence is TGTGCCAGCAACTCCGGGACGGGTTTCGGCATTCAGTACTTC. Translated, it gives CASNSGTGFGIQYF. The whole variable domain, filled in from reference TRBV7-2 and TRBJ2-4, reads GAGVSQSPSNKVTEKGKDVELRCDPISGHTALYWYRQSLGQGLEFLIYFQGNSAPDKSGLPSDRFSAERTGGSVSTLTIQRTQQEDSAVYLCASNSGTGFGIQYFGAGTRLSVL.

The V gene is TRBV5-4, the J gene TRBJ2-4; tentative D call: TRBD2 (5 bases). Trimming took 4 bases from V and 1 from J, leaving 12 bases between them. The CDR3 loop spans 15 amino acids. CDR1 is SGHNT, CDR2 YYREEE, per germline (reference sequence). The DNA for the CDR3 is TGTGCCAGCAGCGCTGCAACGGGGGCCAAAAACATTCAGTACTTC. Translated: CASSAATGAKNIQYF.